Each of the 8 T cell receptor beta chains below was sequenced from the same sample in a study of cytomegalovirus exposure and HLA in healthy donors. Vbeta (60) and Jbeta (13) primers were used in the PCR. TCRdb's copy holds only in-frame clones and misses some; the assay was immunoSEQ multiplex PCR. The table shows approximately 150,000 clones, with 66% occurring only once. The sample taken for sequencing was PBMCs. All receptors come from a woman aged 55-69 years in good health and CMV-seronegative.

This clone was counted only a few times. The rearrangement joins TRBV9 to TRBJ2-1; the D is unclear. V lost 6 bases and J lost 2, with 15 bases in between. There are 15 residues in the CDR3. Germline V gene data show CDR1 as SGDLS and CDR2 as YYNGEE. The CDR3 is CASTPRERTYNEQFF. In DNA, the CDR3 is TGTGCCAGCACCCCCCGCGAGCGAACCTACAATGAGCAGTTCTTC.

A few counts support this clone. This chain joins TRBV10-3 and TRBJ1-1; the D is unclear. Trimming took off 6 bases at V and 3 bases at J, with 11 bases between the two ends. The CDR3 is 13 amino acids. Per germline, CDR1 ENHRY and CDR2 SYGVKD. This CDR3 is CAIRSTLDTEAFF. In nucleotides, the CDR3 is TGTGCCATCAGATCCACATTGGACACTGAAGCTTTCTTT.

A single count supports this clone. The chain carries TRBV9 and TRBJ1-2, with 9 bases fitting TRBD1. This CDR3 is 16 amino acids long. CDR1 and CDR2 (germline): SGDLS, YYNGEE. The V gene end was trimmed by 3 bases and the J gene end by 3 bases; junction bases not matched to a gene: 9. CDR3 nucleotide sequence: TGTGCCAGCAGCGAGAGTCCCGGGACAGGGTACTATGGCTACACCTTC. As protein: CASSESPGTGYYGYTF.

In nucleotides, the CDR3 is TGTGCCAGTACGAGGGGGCAGAGGGGGGAGACCCAGTACTTC. Translated: CASTRGQRGETQYF. This chain uses TRBV6-5 with TRBJ2-5, with 7 bases lining up with TRBD1. CDR3 length: 14 amino acids. Germline values: CDR1 MNHEY, CDR2 SVGAGI. Trimming took 9 bases from V and 5 from J; bases not matched to a gene: 12.

This chain joins TRBV5-6 and TRBJ1-2; D is undetermined. The CDR3 has 16 residues. V lost 6 bases and J lost 1, with 19 bases in between. Germline loops: CDR1 SGHDT, CDR2 YYEEEE. The chain's CDR3 is CASTPDPAGLNYGYTF. The CDR3 bases are TGTGCCAGCACTCCTGACCCGGCCGGACTTAACTATGGCTACACCTTC.

This clone was observed a handful of times. The rearrangement uses TRBV6-5 and TRBJ2-1; perhaps TRBD2 as D (6 bases). Germline lookup yields CDR1 MNHEY and CDR2 SVGAGI. This CDR3 comprises 13 residues. Trimming left V 6 bases short and J 7 bases short, with 13 bases between. The CDR3 region has the DNA TGTGCCAGCAGATCGGGACTTCCAAATGAGCAGTTCTTC. This codes for CASRSGLPNEQFF.

In nucleotides, the CDR3 is TGCGCCAGCAGTCAAATGAGACCGGGACAGGGGGATTTAGCTAATGAAAAACTGTTTTTT. Translated, it gives CASSQMRPGQGDLANEKLFF. The chain recombines TRBV23-1 with TRBJ1-4, with TRBD1 identical over 11 bases. TRBV23-1 belongs to the ORF category, with a function that is uncertain. The CDR3 is made up of 20 amino acids. The junction had 14 bases not matched to a gene; V was cut back by 2 bases and J by 3 bases.

This clone was observed a handful of times. V gene TRBV6-5 combines with J gene TRBJ2-2; perhaps TRBD2 as D (6 bases). In germline, CDR1 is MNHEY, CDR2 SVGAGI. The V gene lost 5 bases and the J gene lost 5 bases, with 15 bases spanning the gap. This CDR3 is built from 15 residues. CDR3: CASSPSAGGTGELFF. CDR3 DNA: TGTGCCAGCAGTCCTAGCGCAGGAGGGACCGGGGAGCTGTTTTTT.